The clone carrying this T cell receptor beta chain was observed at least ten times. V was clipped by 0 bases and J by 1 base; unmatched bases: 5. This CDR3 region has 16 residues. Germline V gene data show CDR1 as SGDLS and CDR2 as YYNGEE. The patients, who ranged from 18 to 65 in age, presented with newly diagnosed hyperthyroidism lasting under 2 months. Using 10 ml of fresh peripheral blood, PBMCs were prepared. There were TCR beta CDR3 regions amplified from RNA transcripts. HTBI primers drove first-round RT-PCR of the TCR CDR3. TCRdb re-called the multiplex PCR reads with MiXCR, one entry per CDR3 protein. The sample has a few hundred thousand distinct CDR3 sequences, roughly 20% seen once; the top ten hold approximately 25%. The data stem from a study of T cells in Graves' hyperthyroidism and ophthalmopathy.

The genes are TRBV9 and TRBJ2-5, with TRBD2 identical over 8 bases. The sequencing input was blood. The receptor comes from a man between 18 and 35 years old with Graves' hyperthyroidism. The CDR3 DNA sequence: TGTGCCAGCAGCGTAGGGGTAGCGGGGAGCCAAGAGACCCAGTACTTC. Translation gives CASSVGVAGSQETQYF.